The 8 T cell receptor beta chains reported below all come from one sample, sequenced in a study of beta chain features in type 1 diabetes. Expressed TCRB transcripts were sequenced because the isolated RNA had all been reverse transcribed beforehand. Method: immunoSEQ multiplex PCR; TCRdb's copy keeps in-frame clones and lacks some. The data hold under 850,000 clones, with around 15% observed a single time. Their cognate antigens are unknown. Broader study findings: People with Type 1 diabetes carried modestly yet significantly shorter TCRB CDR3s in all four CD4+ subsets.

Sample: naive CD4+ T cells from blood. Receptor source: a man between 18 and 35 years old with type 1 diabetes.

This clone was found a few times. The V call is TRBV29-1, the J call TRBJ2-1; D is perhaps TRBD2 (6 bases). Per the germline V gene, CDR1 is SQVTM and CDR2 is ANQGSEA. The CDR3 runs to 13 residues. Trimming removed 6 bases at V and 14 bases at J, with 23 bases between. The CDR3 DNA sequence: TGCAGCGTGTCGAACCCTGCGGGACCCACGAAGTTCTTC. Translated: CSVSNPAGPTKFF.

This clone was found a few times. The rearrangement uses TRBV29-1 and TRBJ2-7; D might be TRBD1 (5 bases). The CDR3 runs to 13 residues. V dropped 4 bases and J dropped 3 bases, with 13 bases sitting between them. Germline CDR1 and CDR2: SQVTM and ANQGSEA. In DNA form, the CDR3 reads TGCAGCGTTGTGGGGCGGTTTTACTACGAGCAGTACTTC. Encoded protein: CSVVGRFYYEQYF.

This clone was counted a few times. The chain has TRBV18 and TRBJ2-7; perhaps TRBD2 as D (5 bases). The V gene's germline CDR1 is KGHSH and CDR2 LQKENI. This CDR3 is built from 15 residues. V dropped 2 bases and J dropped 1 base, with 12 bases sitting between them. The DNA for the CDR3 is TGTGCCAGCTCACCAAAGCACGGAGGATCCTACGAGCAGTACTTC. Translating gives CASSPKHGGSYEQYF.

J is TRBJ2-1 and V is TRBV28, with 7 bases fitting TRBD1. There are 18 residues in the CDR3. The germline V gene has CDR1 MDHEN and CDR2 SYDVKM. J lost 8 bases, V lost 6 bases, and 22 bases had no gene match. The CDR3, as DNA: TGTGCCAGCAGCCGTCAGGGACAGAGGGCACAGATTATTTATGAGCAGTTCTTC. This encodes CASSRQGQRAQIIYEQFF. The full variable domain, rest sourced from reference TRBV28 and TRBJ2-1, is DVKVTQSSRYLVKRTGEKVFLECVQDMDHENMFWYRQDPGLGLRLIYFSYDVKMKEKGDIPEGYSVSREKKERFSLILESASTNQTSMYLCASSRQGQRAQIIYEQFFGPGTRLTVL.

This clone was counted between two and nine times. This chain links TRBV25-1 with TRBJ2-1; 10 bases align to TRBD2. V lost 1 base, J lost 4 bases, and 1 base stayed unmatched. Germline V gives CDR1 MGHDK, CDR2 SYGVNS. The CDR3 is made up of 15 amino acids. CDR3 sequence: CASSESLAGYNEQFF. In nucleotides, the CDR3 is TGTGCCAGCAGTGAATCACTAGCGGGGTACAATGAGCAGTTCTTC.

This chain links TRBV2 with TRBJ2-7, with 8 bases lining up with TRBD1. The CDR3 spans 15 residues. Per the germline V gene, CDR1 is SNHLY and CDR2 is FYNNEI. The junction had 6 bases not matched to a gene; V was cut back by 5 bases and J by 0 bases. CDR3 loop: CASSTTGAHSYEQYF. The CDR3 DNA reads as TGTGCCAGCAGTACGACAGGGGCTCACTCCTACGAGCAGTACTTC.

This clone turned up a few times. The sample has other DNA sequences that encode this CDR3 too. The genes are TRBV6-5 and TRBJ1-2; the D is unclear. The CDR3 is made up of 12 amino acids. Germline CDR1 MNHEY, CDR2 SVGAGI. V was clipped by 0 bases and J by 5 bases, with 4 bases between them. In DNA form, the CDR3 reads TGTGCCAGCAGTTACTCGGGGTATGGCTACACCTTC. This encodes CASSYSGYGYTF.

V and J are TRBV29-1 and TRBJ2-7; D may be TRBD1 (6 bases). Germline CDR1 is SQVTM and CDR2 is ANQGSEA. The CDR3 is 11 residues long. V gave up 7 bases and J gave up 2 bases, with 9 bases separating them. The CDR3 region is CSGGTPYEQYF. CDR3 DNA sequence: TGCAGCGGGGGGACACCCTACGAGCAGTACTTC.